The rows below give T cell receptor beta chains drawn from one sample of a study of T-cell memory formation after mild COVID-19. MiXCR, applied by TCRdb to the 5' RACE reads, yields one record per CDR3 protein. The profile shows approximately 440,000 distinct CDR3 sequences, 15% to 25% of them singletons. The sequencing input was PBMCs or a T cell subset sorted from them (not recorded which). The receptors come from an adult woman who had mild COVID-19 (a few samples of this study predate the infection). Cell type and time point are not known. Both conserved end residues are part of each CDR3. Each record gives: V gene, D gene, clone size, J gene, CDR3 DNA, CDR3 protein. D genes are given only for firm matches. Expanded clones get a size class; other rows say once, few or many, or leave the size out.

V gene: TRBV27; D gene: NA; clone size: few; J gene: TRBJ1-6; CDR3 DNA: TGTGCCAGCACCCTCGAGGGGACACCAAATTCACCCCTCCACTTT; CDR3 protein: CASTLEGTPNSPLHF
V gene: TRBV11-2; D gene: TRBD2; clone size: NA; J gene: TRBJ2-1; CDR3 DNA: TGTGCCCGCAGCCGGGGGGGGGGTACGGATGAGCAGTTCTTC; CDR3 protein: CARSRGGGTDEQFF
V gene: TRBV25-1; D gene: NA; clone size: many; J gene: TRBJ2-1; CDR3 DNA: TGTGCCAGCACTTCCTACAACTTTGAGCAGTTCTTC; CDR3 protein: CASTSYNFEQFF
V gene: TRBV3-1; D gene: TRBD1; clone size: few; J gene: TRBJ1-2; CDR3 DNA: TGTGCCAGCAGCCAAGATACCCCGACAGGGCGCCTTTATGGCTACACCTTC; CDR3 protein: CASSQDTPTGRLYGYTF
V gene: TRBV29-1; D gene: NA; clone size: few; J gene: TRBJ1-2; CDR3 DNA: TGCAGCGTTGAGGTTGGGGACTATGGCTACACCTTC; CDR3 protein: CSVEVGDYGYTF
V gene: TRBV11-3; D gene: NA; clone size: few; J gene: TRBJ2-5; CDR3 DNA: TGTGCCAGCAGCTTCCGACGGGGGGCCGGTCAAGAGACCCAGTACTTC; CDR3 protein: CASSFRRGAGQETQYF
V gene: TRBV10-2; D gene: NA; clone size: few; J gene: TRBJ2-6; CDR3 DNA: TGCGCCAGCAGTGAGAATAAGATGTTCGGGGCCAACGTCCTGACTTTC; CDR3 protein: CASSENKMFGANVLTF
V gene: TRBV7-3; D gene: NA; clone size: many; J gene: TRBJ2-2; CDR3 DNA: TGTGCCAGCAGCTTATCCGGAAACACCGGGGAGCTGTTTTTT; CDR3 protein: CASSLSGNTGELFF
V gene: TRBV9; D gene: NA; clone size: few; J gene: TRBJ2-5; CDR3 DNA: TGTGCCAGCAGCGTAAGGGCTAAAGAGACCCAGTACTTC; CDR3 protein: CASSVRAKETQYF
V gene: TRBV3-1; D gene: TRBD2; clone size: few; J gene: TRBJ2-7; CDR3 DNA: TGTGCCAGCAGCTTAGGACTAGCGGGGCCCTACGAGCAGTACTTC; CDR3 protein: CASSLGLAGPYEQYF
V gene: TRBV6-2/TRBV6-3; D gene: NA; clone size: few; J gene: TRBJ2-5; CDR3 DNA: TGTGCCAGCACTGACCAAGAGACCCAGTACTTC; CDR3 protein: CASTDQETQYF
V gene: TRBV5-5; D gene: TRBD2; clone size: few; J gene: TRBJ2-7; CDR3 DNA: TGTGCCAGCAGCTTGGGACTAGCGGCCTCCTACGAGCAGTACTTC; CDR3 protein: CASSLGLAASYEQYF
V gene: TRBV5-1; D gene: NA; clone size: many; J gene: TRBJ2-6; CDR3 DNA: TGCGCCAGCAGCTTGGAAGGGCGCGGGGCCAACGTCCTGACTTTC; CDR3 protein: CASSLEGRGANVLTF
V gene: TRBV7-8; D gene: TRBD2; clone size: NA; J gene: TRBJ2-5; CDR3 DNA: TGTGCCAGCAGCCCGGCGGGGGGTAGCCCCAAAGAGACCCAGTACTTC; CDR3 protein: CASSPAGGSPKETQYF
V gene: TRBV6-2/TRBV6-3; D gene: TRBD1; clone size: few; J gene: TRBJ1-5; CDR3 DNA: TGTGCCAGCAGTTACGGGGGGACAGGGGTTTACAATCAGCCCCAGCATTTT; CDR3 protein: CASSYGGTGVYNQPQHF
V gene: TRBV29-1; D gene: NA; clone size: many; J gene: TRBJ1-1; CDR3 DNA: TGCAGCGTTGAGGTGAACACTGAAGCTTTCTTT; CDR3 protein: CSVEVNTEAFF
V gene: TRBV12-3/TRBV12-4; D gene: TRBD2; clone size: NA; J gene: TRBJ2-3; CDR3 DNA: TGTGCCAGCAGATCAGGACTAGCCGGCACAGATACGCAGTATTTT; CDR3 protein: CASRSGLAGTDTQYF
V gene: TRBV20-1; D gene: TRBD1; clone size: NA; J gene: TRBJ1-2; CDR3 DNA: TGCAGTGCTCAACGAGGACAGGGCTCTGGCTACACCTTC; CDR3 protein: CSAQRGQGSGYTF
V gene: TRBV6-6; D gene: NA; clone size: few; J gene: TRBJ1-1; CDR3 DNA: TGTGCCAGCAGTTACTCTGAACAGGGACGTGAAGCTTTCTTT; CDR3 protein: CASSYSEQGREAFF
V gene: TRBV7-9; D gene: NA; clone size: NA; J gene: TRBJ2-1; CDR3 DNA: TGTGCCAGCAGCTATTACCCTCCATCTCGCGGGACTTACAATGAGCAGTTCTTC; CDR3 protein: CASSYYPPSRGTYNEQFF
V gene: TRBV5-1; D gene: NA; clone size: many; J gene: TRBJ1-1; CDR3 DNA: TGCGCCAGCAGCTCCGGAGACAGGTTTACTGAAGCTTTCTTT; CDR3 protein: CASSSGDRFTEAFF
V gene: TRBV5-4; D gene: NA; clone size: few; J gene: TRBJ2-1; CDR3 DNA: TGTGCCAGCAGTTGGCCGGGGCACTACAATGAGCAGTTCTTC; CDR3 protein: CASSWPGHYNEQFF
V gene: TRBV11-2; D gene: TRBD2; clone size: many; J gene: TRBJ2-7; CDR3 DNA: TGTGCCAGCAGCTTAGAGCTAGCGGGCGAGCAGTACTTC; CDR3 protein: CASSLELAGEQYF
V gene: TRBV25-1; D gene: NA; clone size: NA; J gene: TRBJ1-2; CDR3 DNA: TGTGCCAGCAACTCGGGACTCGACGGCTACACCTTC; CDR3 protein: CASNSGLDGYTF
V gene: TRBV7-8; D gene: TRBD1; clone size: few; J gene: TRBJ2-5; CDR3 DNA: TGTGCCAGCAGCCGTCCGGGACAGGGGCAAGAGACCCAGTACTTC; CDR3 protein: CASSRPGQGQETQYF
V gene: TRBV7-9; D gene: NA; clone size: few; J gene: TRBJ2-1; CDR3 DNA: TGTGCCAGCAGCTTAGCGACAGGGCCGGCGGGGGAGTTCTTC; CDR3 protein: CASSLATGPAGEFF
V gene: TRBV6-2/TRBV6-3; D gene: NA; clone size: few; J gene: TRBJ2-1; CDR3 DNA: TGTGCCAGCAGTTACTCCAGGGGAGGGCACCTTGAGCAGTTCTTC; CDR3 protein: CASSYSRGGHLEQFF
V gene: TRBV18; D gene: TRBD1; clone size: few; J gene: TRBJ1-1; CDR3 DNA: TGTGCCAGCTCACTGGGACAGGTGGCCGTCTTT; CDR3 protein: CASSLGQVAVF